This T cell receptor beta chain is drawn from a study of blood T cell repertoires in COVID-19 (TCRdb year 2020). For the study in its entirety: Collaborator samples came from the United States, Italy and Spain and covered acute and convalescent phases of COVID-19. The material from the prospective study consisted of cDNA or gDNA derived from T cells, B-cell-depleted T cells, or PBMCs. The dataset comprised deeply sampled blood TCRbeta repertoires from subjects exposed to, actively infected with, or recovered from COVID-19. The repertoires were released in a freely available public database meant as a resource for research on the immune response to SARS-CoV-2. Samples were obtained from the ongoing ImmuneRACE study (first 160 participants) and from 1,254 subjects provided by 6 global collaborators. The sample metadata nearly always contained a de-identified subject ID, COVID-19 status, age in years and sex. Where available, HLA class I and class II types were obtained from metadata supplied by the sample provider rather than from assay-based typing. General conclusions and limits of the study: How much clinical and demographic metadata was included differed by source and by participant, and the metadata was provided uncurated.

TCRbeta CDR3 regions were amplified from genomic DNA using the immunoSEQ Assay, a bias-controlled multiplex PCR. In the source study's methods: Nucleated cell counts per sample were estimated from amplification of reference gene primers within the assay. To quantify the absolute abundance of each unique TCRbeta CDR3 rearrangement, sequence reads were collapsed and filtered. Productive Simpson clonality was computed per sample as the square root of Simpson's diversity index over productive rearrangements. The clones in this table, taken by TCRdb from immuneACCESS, are in-frame only. Not every clone is retained; where verified, under half of the shortfall comes from an unresolved V gene, and the cause of the rest is unknown. V and J calls plus clone size are reproduced from that table; the DNA served to infer D and trimming. Present in this sample are roughly 200,000 clones, 81% of which were seen just once. The top ten constitute roughly 7.9% of the sample.

The collaborating institutions used their own protocols to collect whole blood in K2EDTA tubes. For TCRbeta analysis, collaborators shipped samples in one of three forms: frozen whole blood, isolated PBMCs, or DNA extracted from either of those sample types. The germline V gene sets CDR1 to SGHTA and CDR2 to FQGNSA. From V the trimming removes 1 base and from J it removes 8 bases, while the gene matches leave 6 bases of the junction unaccounted for. The CDR3 has 14 amino acids, counting the end cysteine and phenylalanine. The CDR3 DNA has 42 bases and is translated from base 1. With respect to this clone: The specificity of this receptor is unknown. Base qualities are not provided; no much larger clone lies one nucleotide away.

Recombination joined TRBV7-2 with TRBJ1-1; 8 middle bases align to TRBD1. The sequencing input was peripheral blood. The clonotype comes from a woman aged 80 or over with acute or convalescent COVID-19. The sequenced DNA: TGTGCCAGCAGCTTAGGGGGCAGGGGGCTGGAAGCTTTCTTT. This translates into CASSLGGRGLEAFF.